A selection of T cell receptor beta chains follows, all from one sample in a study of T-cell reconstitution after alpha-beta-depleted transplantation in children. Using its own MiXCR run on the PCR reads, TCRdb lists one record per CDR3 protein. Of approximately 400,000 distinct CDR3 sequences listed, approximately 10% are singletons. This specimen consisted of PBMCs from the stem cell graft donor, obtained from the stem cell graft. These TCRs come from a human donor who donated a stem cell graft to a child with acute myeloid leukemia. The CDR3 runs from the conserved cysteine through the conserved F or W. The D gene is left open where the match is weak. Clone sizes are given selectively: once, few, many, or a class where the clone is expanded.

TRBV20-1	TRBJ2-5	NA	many	CSARGDFGVGETQYF	TGCAGTGCTAGAGGTGACTTTGGGGTCGGAGAGACCCAGTACTTC
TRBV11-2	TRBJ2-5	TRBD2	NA	CASSQRLAGIETQYF	TGTGCCAGCAGCCAACGACTAGCGGGAATAGAGACCCAGTACTTC
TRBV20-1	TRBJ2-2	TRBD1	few	CSANRGFNTGELFF	TGCAGTGCAAACAGGGGGTTCAACACCGGGGAGCTGTTTTTT
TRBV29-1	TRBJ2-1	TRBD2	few	CSALPASSGLTYNEQFF	TGCAGCGCTTTGCCGGCTTCTAGCGGTCTAACATACAATGAGCAGTTCTTC
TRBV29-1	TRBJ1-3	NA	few	CSVEDDGNTIYF	TGCAGCGTTGAGGACGATGGAAACACCATATATTTT
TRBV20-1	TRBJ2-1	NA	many	CSARARLGYNEQFF	TGCAGTGCTAGAGCCCGTTTGGGATACAATGAGCAGTTCTTC
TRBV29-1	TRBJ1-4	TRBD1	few	CSVEVTDRGEEKLFF	TGCAGCGTTGAAGTCACGGACAGGGGAGAGGAAAAACTGTTTTTT
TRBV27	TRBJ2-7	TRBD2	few	CASSGLSKAGVYEQYF	TGTGCCAGCAGTGGGCTATCAAAAGCGGGAGTTTACGAGCAGTACTTC
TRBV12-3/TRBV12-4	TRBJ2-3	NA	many	CASTPSTDTQYF	TGTGCCAGCACGCCGAGCACAGATACGCAGTATTTT
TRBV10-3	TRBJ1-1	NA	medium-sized	CAIRQPGLTNTEAFF	TGTGCCATCAGGCAACCGGGACTGACGAACACTGAAGCTTTCTTT
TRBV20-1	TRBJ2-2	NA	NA	CSARDRRGRAGENTGELFF	TGCAGTGCTAGAGATCGAAGGGGGCGAGCGGGGGAGAACACCGGGGAGCTGTTTTTT
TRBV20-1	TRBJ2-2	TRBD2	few	CSARNAGGNTGELFF	TGCAGTGCTAGAAACGCGGGGGGTAACACCGGGGAGCTGTTTTTT
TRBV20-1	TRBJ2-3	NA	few	CSARGSWDRESIGQYF	TGCAGTGCTAGGGGGTCCTGGGATCGGGAGTCCATTGGCCAGTATTTT
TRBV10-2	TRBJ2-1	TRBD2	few	CASSTSGLAGAGEQFF	TGCGCCAGCAGTACCTCGGGACTAGCGGGCGCGGGGGAGCAGTTCTTC
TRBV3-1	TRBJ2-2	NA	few	CATRSSDANTGELFF	TGTGCGACCCGGAGCAGTGACGCGAACACCGGGGAGCTGTTTTTT
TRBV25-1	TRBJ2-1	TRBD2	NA	CASSRTSGRENEQFF	TGTGCCAGCAGTCGAACTAGCGGGAGAGAGAATGAGCAGTTCTTC
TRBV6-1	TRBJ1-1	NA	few	CASSPDPKYEAFF	TGTGCCAGCAGTCCCGATCCCAAATATGAAGCTTTCTTT